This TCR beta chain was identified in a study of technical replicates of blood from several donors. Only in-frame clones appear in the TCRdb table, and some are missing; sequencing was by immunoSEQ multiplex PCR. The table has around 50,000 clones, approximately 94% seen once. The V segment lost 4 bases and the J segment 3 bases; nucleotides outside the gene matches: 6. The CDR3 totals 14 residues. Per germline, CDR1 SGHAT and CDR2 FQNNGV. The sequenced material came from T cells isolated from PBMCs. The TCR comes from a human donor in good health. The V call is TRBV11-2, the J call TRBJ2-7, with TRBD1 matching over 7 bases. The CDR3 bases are TGTGCCAGCAGCTCCTGGACAGGAGACTACGAGCAGTACTTC. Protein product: CASSSWTGDYEQYF.